The rows below give T cell receptor beta chains drawn from one sample of a study of response to subunit inactivated influenza vaccine. TCRdb re-analysed the RT-PCR reads in MiXCR, keeping a single row per CDR3 protein. The sample has a few hundred thousand distinct CDR3 sequences; 14% are singletons. This specimen consisted of PBMCs from blood, obtained 12 days after vaccination. The receptor source for this set is a man aged 50-60 years who received an inactivated influenza vaccine. Each CDR3 is given with its conserved first and last residue. The D gene is left open where the match is weak. The size entry is marked missing in some rows and otherwise reads once, few, many or a size class.

>NA|TRBV3-1|NA|TRBJ2-7
TGTGCCAGCAGCCAAGATATCTGGAGTACCTACGAGCAGTACTTC
CASSQDIWSTYEQYF
>NA|TRBV7-9|NA|TRBJ2-7
TGTGCCAGCAGCTTCGGCCCCCTACCCGCCGAGCAGTACTTC
CASSFGPLPAEQYF
>few|TRBV29-1|NA|TRBJ2-1
TGCAGCGTTGAGCAGGTCCTCTCCTACAATGAGCAGTTCTTC
CSVEQVLSYNEQFF
>NA|TRBV2|NA|TRBJ2-3
TGTGCCAGCGTTCGAGGGGAAGATACGCAGTATTTT
CASVRGEDTQYF
>NA|TRBV5-4|TRBD1|TRBJ2-7
TGTGCCAGCAGCTATTTCAGAGGAGTAGGGACAGGCGAGCAGTACTTC
CASSYFRGVGTGEQYF
>many|TRBV2|NA|TRBJ1-1
TGTGCCAGCACGCAGGGTGGGGAAGCTTTCTTT
CASTQGGEAFF
>few|TRBV29-1|TRBD2|TRBJ2-2
TGCAGCGCCGGGACTAGCGGGACCGGGGAGCTGTTTTTT
CSAGTSGTGELFF
>few|TRBV28|TRBD2|TRBJ2-1
TGTGCCAGCAGTTCCCTACCAGGGACTAGAACTTACAATGAGCAGTTCTTC
CASSSLPGTRTYNEQFF
>NA|TRBV20-1|NA|TRBJ1-6
TGCAGTGCGGGTTTGCGGGCGCAACATTCACCCCTCCACTTT
CSAGLRAQHSPLHF
>many|TRBV20-1|TRBD1|TRBJ2-7
TGCAGTGCTCCGCGACAGGGGGCGGTCTTGGAGCAGTACTTC
CSAPRQGAVLEQYF
>NA|TRBV6-1|TRBD1|TRBJ2-5
TGTGCCAGCAGCTCCGGGGACAGGGGATGGGAGACCCAGTACTTC
CASSSGDRGWETQYF
>NA|TRBV10-3|NA|TRBJ2-3
TGTGCCATCAGTGAGACCGGACCAGGGGCAGATACGCAGTATTTT
CAISETGPGADTQYF
>NA|TRBV3-1|TRBD1|TRBJ1-5
TGTGCCAGCAGCCAGACAGGGTGGGGTCAGCCCCAGCATTTT
CASSQTGWGQPQHF
>few|TRBV5-1|NA|TRBJ2-7
TGCGCCAGCAGCTCGATTCCGGGACACACCTACGAGCAGTACTTC
CASSSIPGHTYEQYF
>NA|TRBV13|NA|TRBJ1-1
TGTGCCAGCAGCCCAACTTACGCAGGGACGCCTGAAGCTTTCTTT
CASSPTYAGTPEAFF
>NA|TRBV5-1|NA|TRBJ2-2
TGCGCCAGCAGCATCGACGGCGGGACCGGGGAGCTGTTTTTT
CASSIDGGTGELFF